This is a list of T cell receptor beta chains from one sample in a study of technical replicates of blood from a handful of donors. Repertoires were generated with immunoSEQ multiplex PCR, while TCRdb's copy carries only in-frame clones and drops some. The sample carries some 91,000 clones, 95% recorded once. The sample taken for sequencing was T cells isolated from PBMCs. The receptor source for this set is a human donor in good health. Each CDR3 is given with its conserved first and last residue.

V: TRBV28; J: TRBJ1-3; CDR3: CASSQIPGQAGNTIYF
V: TRBV28; J: TRBJ2-1; CDR3: CASSFRRLAANEQFF
V: TRBV5-6; J: TRBJ1-2; CDR3: CASSLERGYGYTF
V: TRBV28; J: TRBJ2-7; CDR3: CASSSPGTSLRRPYEQYF
V: TRBV19; J: TRBJ2-7; CDR3: CASGGRYEQYF
V: TRBV4-2; J: TRBJ2-3; CDR3: CASSQGSGELGTDTQYF
V: TRBV10-3; J: TRBJ2-3; CDR3: CAISGADTQYF
V: TRBV6-6; J: TRBJ2-3; CDR3: CASSYVGATQYF
V: TRBV12-2; J: TRBJ2-5; CDR3: CASRQRDDQETQYF
V: TRBV4-1; J: TRBJ1-1; CDR3: CASSQVQTVLNTEAFF
V: TRBV4-1; J: TRBJ2-7; CDR3: CASSQDWGTRADEQYF
V: TRBV7-9; J: TRBJ2-6; CDR3: CASSGGYPGANVLTF
V: TRBV5-4; J: TRBJ2-3; CDR3: CASSLKLAGGYTDTQYF
V: TRBV9; J: TRBJ2-3; CDR3: CASSGFRKRGTDTQYF
V: TRBV4-1; J: TRBJ2-7; CDR3: CASSQATISYEQYF
V: TRBV6-6; J: TRBJ1-3; CDR3: CASSPDRVSGNTIYF
V: TRBV7-9; J: TRBJ2-5; CDR3: CASRYGGEETQYF
V: TRBV2; J: TRBJ2-7; CDR3: CASRGTSGRAGYEQYF
V: TRBV4-1; J: TRBJ2-5; CDR3: CASSQGAGPRVETQYF
V: TRBV19; J: TRBJ2-7; CDR3: CASSTRDRDEQYF
V: TRBV5-1; J: TRBJ1-1; CDR3: CASSLTGGNTEAFF
V: TRBV30; J: TRBJ2-3; CDR3: CAWSPGLAGATDTQYF
V: TRBV4-1; J: TRBJ2-5; CDR3: CASSRQGQETQYF
V: TRBV6-1; J: TRBJ1-4; CDR3: CASKGTGASEKLFF
V: TRBV7-3; J: TRBJ1-4; CDR3: CASSSGQGEKLFF
V: TRBV28; J: TRBJ2-7; CDR3: CASISRRSSYEQYF
V: TRBV10-1; J: TRBJ2-3; CDR3: CASSPGLAGYTDTQYF
V: TRBV6-5; J: TRBJ2-3; CDR3: CASSYGRGTQTDTQYF
V: TRBV18; J: TRBJ2-5; CDR3: CASSRASGSPRETQYF
V: TRBV14; J: TRBJ2-7; CDR3: CASSPRLELTYEQYF
V: TRBV4-1; J: TRBJ1-1; CDR3: CASSQVDRGPQGEAFF
V: TRBV2; J: TRBJ1-1; CDR3: CASRGTVNTEAFF
V: TRBV7-8; J: TRBJ1-5; CDR3: CASSLGSGGQGAFNQPQHF
V: TRBV11-2; J: TRBJ1-2; CDR3: CASSRLRRRGQGYTF
V: TRBV6-1; J: TRBJ1-2; CDR3: CASSRARDTDYGYTF
V: TRBV28; J: TRBJ2-2; CDR3: CASSLVAGVTGELFF
V: TRBV10-2; J: TRBJ1-1; CDR3: CASSGQVTNTEAFF
V: TRBV7-6; J: TRBJ1-2; CDR3: CASSMSNSYGYTF
V: TRBV7-9; J: TRBJ2-3; CDR3: CASSLGETSGTTDTQYF
V: TRBV6-6; J: TRBJ2-7; CDR3: CASRFSGTGIDEQYF
V: TRBV27; J: TRBJ2-7; CDR3: CASRVGTGVGYEQYF
V: TRBV10-3; J: TRBJ1-2; CDR3: CAGWDRGYGYTF
V: TRBV5-1; J: TRBJ1-1; CDR3: CASSSGTGVSTEAFF
V: TRBV5-4; J: TRBJ2-2; CDR3: CASSLRQGIPLNTGELFF
V: TRBV10-3; J: TRBJ1-1; CDR3: CAISDGGGATEAFF
V: TRBV2; J: TRBJ2-7; CDR3: CASSGIARAQKFYEQYF